Below are 7 T cell receptor beta chains sequenced from a single sample in a study of control samples from healthy donors and cancer patients. The assay was immunoSEQ multiplex PCR, and TCRdb's table has in-frame clones only and misses some. Of about 190,000 clones in the sample, about 91% were seen once. Sequencing input: blood. These receptors all come from a man aged 25 to 40 in good health.

The chain employs TRBV9 and TRBJ2-5; TRBD2 matches at 7 bases. This CDR3 region has 16 residues. J lost 5 bases, V lost 0 bases, and 10 bases had no gene match. CDR1 is SGDLS and CDR2 is YYNGEE in the germline V gene. CDR3 loop: CASSVGRGSSWETQYF. CDR3 bases: TGTGCCAGCAGCGTAGGGCGGGGGAGTTCTTGGGAGACCCAGTACTTC.

The chain carries TRBV6-5 and TRBJ1-6; D is ambiguous. V dropped 4 bases and J dropped 14 bases, with 21 bases sitting between them. CDR1 and CDR2 (germline): MNHEY, SVGAGI. This CDR3 is built from 15 residues. The chain's CDR3 is CASSSRSPPAGTLHF. The CDR3 nucleotides are TGTGCCAGCAGTTCCCGCTCCCCCCCTGCCGGGACCCTCCACTTT.

The V and J genes are TRBV2 and TRBJ1-2, with a weak D call TRBD1 (6 bases). Trimming took off 6 bases at V and 1 base at J, with 12 bases between the two ends. CDR1 and CDR2 (germline): SNHLY, FYNNEI. CDR3 length: 14 amino acids. This CDR3 is CASSGDIINYGYTF. In DNA form, the CDR3 reads TGTGCCAGCAGCGGGGACATCATTAACTATGGCTACACCTTC.

The chain couples TRBV6-5 to TRBJ2-7; D is perhaps TRBD1 (7 bases). The CDR3 consists of 14 residues. The V gene's germline CDR1 is MNHEY and CDR2 SVGAGI. V dropped 6 bases and J dropped 4 bases, with 16 bases sitting between them. CDR3 nucleotide sequence: TGTGCCAGCAGGAGAGGGGGCGCGGGGTACGAGCAGTACTTC. Amino acid sequence: CASRRGGAGYEQYF.

V is TRBV4-2 and J is TRBJ1-1; D is uncertain. V was pared by 4 bases and J by 1 base, with 16 bases between. From germline, CDR1 is LGHNA and CDR2 YNFKEQ. The CDR3 length is 16 residues. As DNA, the CDR3 is TGTGCCAGCAGCCCGCAGAAGGGCCGGGGGAACACTGAAGCTTTCTTT. Translation gives CASSPQKGRGNTEAFF.

The V and J genes are TRBV5-4 and TRBJ2-7; 8 nucleotides line up with TRBD2. The ends lost 0 bases at V and 0 bases at J; junction bases unmatched: 5. Germline-derived CDR1 and CDR2 are SGHNT and YYREEE (reference sequence). This CDR3 is 16 amino acids long. As DNA, the CDR3 is TGTGCCAGCAGCTTGGGTAGCGGGGCGTCCTCCTACGAGCAGTACTTC. Protein: CASSLGSGASSYEQYF.

V is TRBV4-1 and J is TRBJ1-5; unclear D gene. Germline V gene lookup returns CDR1 MGHRA and CDR2 YSYEKL. The CDR3 extends over 16 amino acids. With 1 base removed from V and 1 base from J, the gap between germline ends came to 11 bases. The CDR3 nucleotides read TGCGCCAGCAGCCAAGTTGCGGGCACGAGCAATCAGCCCCAGCATTTT. Protein: CASSQVAGTSNQPQHF.